Detailed here is one T cell receptor (beta chain). Its antigen is still unknown. Germline V gene lookup returns CDR1 LNHNV and CDR2 YYDKDF (reference sequence). The CDR3 loop spans 16 amino acids. V dropped 3 bases and J dropped 2; count of bases not matched to a gene: 5. The primer mix had 60 Vbeta and 13 Jbeta primers. Libraries were prepared by immunoSEQ multiplex PCR; TCRdb keeps only in-frame clonotypes and omits some of them. The repertoire holds about 120,000 clones, with roughly 82% as singletons. These data are taken from a study of cytomegalovirus exposure and HLA in healthy donors. Study-level points and caveats: Analyzed later, association rates of TCRs varied across HLA loci, with DRB1 most and HLA-C fewest. Productive rates of about 87% or about 30% were seen for most TCR beta V segments in an earlier analysis.

This TCR was recovered from a woman aged 40-49 years in good health and CMV-seropositive. The chain recombines TRBV15 with TRBJ2-3; 10 bases fit TRBD1. The sample comprised PBMCs. The CDR3 reads CATSRDRGEHTDTQYF. DNA for the CDR3: TGTGCCACCAGCAGGGACAGGGGGGAACACACAGATACGCAGTATTTT.